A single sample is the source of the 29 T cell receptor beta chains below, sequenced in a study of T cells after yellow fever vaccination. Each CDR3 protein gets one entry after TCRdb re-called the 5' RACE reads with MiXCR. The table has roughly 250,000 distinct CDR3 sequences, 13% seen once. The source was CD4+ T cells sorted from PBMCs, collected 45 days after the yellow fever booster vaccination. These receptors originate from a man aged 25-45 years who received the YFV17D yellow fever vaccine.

The CDR3 protein is CASSSETGLYYETQYF. The DNA of the CDR3 is TGTGCCAGCAGCTCCGAGACGGGCTTGTATTACGAGACCCAGTACTTC. This chain uses TRBV7-2 with TRBJ2-5; D gene unclear. The V end was cut by 4 bases, the J end by 5 bases, with 20 bases between. Germline V lookup: CDR1 SGHTA, CDR2 FQGNSA. The CDR3 consists of 16 residues.

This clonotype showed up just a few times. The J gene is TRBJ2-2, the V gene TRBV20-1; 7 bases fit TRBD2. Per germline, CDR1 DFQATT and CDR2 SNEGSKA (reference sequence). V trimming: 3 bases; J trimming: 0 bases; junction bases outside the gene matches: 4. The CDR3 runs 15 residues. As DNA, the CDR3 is TGCAGTGCTAGTGCAGGACTAGCGAACACCGGGGAGCTGTTTTTT. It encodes CSASAGLANTGELFF.

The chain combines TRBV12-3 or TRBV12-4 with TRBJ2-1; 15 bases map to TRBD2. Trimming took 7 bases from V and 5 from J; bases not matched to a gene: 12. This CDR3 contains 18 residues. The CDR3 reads CASTPGLAGGPRDNEQFF. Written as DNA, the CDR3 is TGTGCCAGCACTCCCGGACTAGCGGGAGGGCCACGAGACAATGAGCAGTTCTTC.

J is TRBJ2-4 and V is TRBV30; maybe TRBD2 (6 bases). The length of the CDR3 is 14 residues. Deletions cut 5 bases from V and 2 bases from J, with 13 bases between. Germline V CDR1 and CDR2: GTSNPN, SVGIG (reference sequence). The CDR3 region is CAWEGRGTKNIQYF. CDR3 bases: TGTGCCTGGGAGGGCCGCGGGACCAAAAACATTCAGTACTTC.

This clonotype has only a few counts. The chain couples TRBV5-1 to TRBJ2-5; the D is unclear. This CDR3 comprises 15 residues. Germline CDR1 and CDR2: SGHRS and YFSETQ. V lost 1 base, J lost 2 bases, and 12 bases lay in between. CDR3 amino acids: CASSLMGIEQETQYF. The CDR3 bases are TGCGCCAGCAGCTTGATGGGGATTGAGCAAGAGACCCAGTACTTC. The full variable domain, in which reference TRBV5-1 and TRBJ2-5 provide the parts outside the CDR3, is KAGVTQTPRYLIKTRGQQVTLSCSPISGHRSVSWYQQTPGQGLQFLFEYFSETQRNKGNFPGRFSGRQFSNSRSEMNVSTLELGDSALYLCASSLMGIEQETQYFGPGTRLLVL.

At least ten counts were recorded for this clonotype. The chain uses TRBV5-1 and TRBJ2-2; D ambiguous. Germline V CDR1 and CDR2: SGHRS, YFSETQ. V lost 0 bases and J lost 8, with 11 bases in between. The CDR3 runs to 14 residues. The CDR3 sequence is CASSLDGKFGELFF. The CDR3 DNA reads TGCGCCAGCAGCTTGGATGGGAAGTTTGGGGAGCTGTTTTTT. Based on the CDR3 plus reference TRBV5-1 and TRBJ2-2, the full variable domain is KAGVTQTPRYLIKTRGQQVTLSCSPISGHRSVSWYQQTPGQGLQFLFEYFSETQRNKGNFPGRFSGRQFSNSRSEMNVSTLELGDSALYLCASSLDGKFGELFFGEGSRLTVL.

The CDR3 spells CASSLGRLVDTQYF. In DNA, the CDR3 is TGCGCCAGCAGCTTGGGTAGACTTGTTGATACGCAGTATTTT. V and J are TRBV5-1 and TRBJ2-3, with D hard to call. The CDR3 contains 14 residues. V gave up 0 bases and J gave up 6 bases, with 11 bases separating them. Germline-derived CDR1 and CDR2 are SGHRS and YFSETQ.

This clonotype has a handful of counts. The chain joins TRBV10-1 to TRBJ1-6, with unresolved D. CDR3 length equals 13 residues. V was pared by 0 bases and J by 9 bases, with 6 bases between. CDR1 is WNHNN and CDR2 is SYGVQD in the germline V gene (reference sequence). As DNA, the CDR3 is TGCGCCAGCAGTGAGTCGACGCGTTCACCCCTCCACTTT. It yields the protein CASSESTRSPLHF.

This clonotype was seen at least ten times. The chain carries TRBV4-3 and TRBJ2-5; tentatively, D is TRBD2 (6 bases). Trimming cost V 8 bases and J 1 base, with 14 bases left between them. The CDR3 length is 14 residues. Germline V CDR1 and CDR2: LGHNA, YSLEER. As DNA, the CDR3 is TGCGCCAGCGCGGAGGGTAGCGGCCAAGAGACCCAGTACTTC. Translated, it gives CASAEGSGQETQYF.

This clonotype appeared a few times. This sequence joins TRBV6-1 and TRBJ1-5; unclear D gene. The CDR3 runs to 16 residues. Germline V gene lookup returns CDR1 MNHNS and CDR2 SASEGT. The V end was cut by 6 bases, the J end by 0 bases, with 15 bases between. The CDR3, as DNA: TGTGCCAGCAGCGCCAGCTACATGGATAGCAATCAGCCCCAGCATTTT. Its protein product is CASSASYMDSNQPQHF.

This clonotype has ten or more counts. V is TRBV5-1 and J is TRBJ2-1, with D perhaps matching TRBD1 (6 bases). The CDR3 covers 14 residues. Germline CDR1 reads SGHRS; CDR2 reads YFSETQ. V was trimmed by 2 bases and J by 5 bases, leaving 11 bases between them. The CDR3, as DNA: TGCGCCAGCAGCTTCCAGGGGCTGGACAATGAGCAGTTCTTC. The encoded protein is CASSFQGLDNEQFF.

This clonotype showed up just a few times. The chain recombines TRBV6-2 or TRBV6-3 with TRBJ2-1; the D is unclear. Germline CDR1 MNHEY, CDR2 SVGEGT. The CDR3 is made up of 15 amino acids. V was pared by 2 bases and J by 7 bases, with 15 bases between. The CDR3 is CASSYVPSQRNEQFF. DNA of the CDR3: TGTGCCAGCAGTTACGTCCCTTCCCAGAGGAATGAGCAGTTCTTC.

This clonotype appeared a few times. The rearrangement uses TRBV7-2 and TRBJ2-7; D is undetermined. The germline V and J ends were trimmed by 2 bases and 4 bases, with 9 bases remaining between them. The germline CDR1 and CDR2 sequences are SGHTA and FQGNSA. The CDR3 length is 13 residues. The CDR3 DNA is TGTGCCAGCAGCTTAACTAATGTGTACGAGCAGTACTTC. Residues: CASSLTNVYEQYF.

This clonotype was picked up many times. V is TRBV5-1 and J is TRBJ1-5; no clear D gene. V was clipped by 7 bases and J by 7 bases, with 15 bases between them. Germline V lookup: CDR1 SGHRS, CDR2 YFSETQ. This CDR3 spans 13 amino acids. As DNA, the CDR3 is TGCGCCAGCTCGTACAGTGATGGGCAGCCCCAGCATTTT. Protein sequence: CASSYSDGQPQHF.

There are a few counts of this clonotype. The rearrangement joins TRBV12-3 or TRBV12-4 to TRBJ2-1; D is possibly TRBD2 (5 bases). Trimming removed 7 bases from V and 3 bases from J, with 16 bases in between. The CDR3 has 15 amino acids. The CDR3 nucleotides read TGTGCCAGCAAGATTTCCGGGATCGGCTACAATGAGCAGTTCTTC. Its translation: CASKISGIGYNEQFF.

The CDR3 nucleotides read TGTGCCAGCAACTTCCGGGACAGGGGATCCTACGAGCAGTACTTC. This codes for CASNFRDRGSYEQYF. V gene TRBV6-1 combines with J gene TRBJ2-7, with 10 nucleotides matching TRBD1. Germline V gene data show CDR1 as MNHNS and CDR2 as SASEGT. The CDR3 runs to 15 residues. Losses at the gene ends were 7 bases for V and 1 base for J; bases not matched to a gene: 7.

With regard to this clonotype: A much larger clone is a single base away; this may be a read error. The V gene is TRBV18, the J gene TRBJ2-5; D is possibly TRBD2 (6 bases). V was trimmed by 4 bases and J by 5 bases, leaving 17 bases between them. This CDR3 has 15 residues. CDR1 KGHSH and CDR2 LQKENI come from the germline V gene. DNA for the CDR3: TGTGCCAGCTCACGGAATAGCAGGAGCGGGGAGACCCAGTACTTC. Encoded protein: CASSRNSRSGETQYF.

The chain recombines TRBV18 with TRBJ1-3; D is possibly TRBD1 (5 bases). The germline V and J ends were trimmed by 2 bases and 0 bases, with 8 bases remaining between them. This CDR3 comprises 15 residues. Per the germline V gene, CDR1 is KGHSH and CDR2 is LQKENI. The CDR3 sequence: CASSPGGGSGNTIYF. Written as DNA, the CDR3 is TGTGCCAGCTCACCAGGCGGGGGCTCTGGAAACACCATATATTTT.

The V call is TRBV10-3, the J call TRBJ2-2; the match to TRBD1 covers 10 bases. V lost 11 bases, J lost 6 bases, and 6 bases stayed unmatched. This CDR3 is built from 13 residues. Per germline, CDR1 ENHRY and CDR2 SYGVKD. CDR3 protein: CAGQGTGAGELFF. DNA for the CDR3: TGTGCCGGCCAAGGGACAGGGGCCGGGGAGCTGTTTTTT.

The CDR3 loop is CASSLSGGVDYGYTF. DNA of the CDR3: TGCGCCAGCAGCTTATCCGGGGGAGTTGACTATGGCTACACCTTC. The rearrangement links TRBV5-1 to TRBJ1-2; a weak D match, TRBD1 (5 bases). V was shortened by 2 bases and J by 3 bases, with 14 bases between the two germline ends. CDR3 length: 15 residues. Germline CDR1 and CDR2: SGHRS and YFSETQ.

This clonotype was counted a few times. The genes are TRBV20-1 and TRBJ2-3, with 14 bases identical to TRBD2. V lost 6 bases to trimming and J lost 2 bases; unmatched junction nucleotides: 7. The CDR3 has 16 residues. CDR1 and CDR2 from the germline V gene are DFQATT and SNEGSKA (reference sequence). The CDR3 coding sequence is TGCAGTGCCCCTAGACTAGCGGGAGGGTTCACAGATACGCAGTATTTT. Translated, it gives CSAPRLAGGFTDTQYF.

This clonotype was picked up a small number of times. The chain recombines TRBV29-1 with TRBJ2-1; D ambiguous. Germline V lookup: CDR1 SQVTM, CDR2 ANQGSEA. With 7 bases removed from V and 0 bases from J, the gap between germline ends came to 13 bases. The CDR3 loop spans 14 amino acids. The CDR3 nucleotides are TGCAGCGATTTGGAGTGGAGCTCCTACAATGAGCAGTTCTTC. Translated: CSDLEWSSYNEQFF.

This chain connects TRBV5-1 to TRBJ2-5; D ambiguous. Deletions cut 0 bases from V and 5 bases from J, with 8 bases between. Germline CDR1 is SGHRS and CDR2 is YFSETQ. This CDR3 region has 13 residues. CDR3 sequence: CASSLGNGETQYF. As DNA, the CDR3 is TGCGCCAGCAGCTTGGGGAATGGGGAGACCCAGTACTTC.

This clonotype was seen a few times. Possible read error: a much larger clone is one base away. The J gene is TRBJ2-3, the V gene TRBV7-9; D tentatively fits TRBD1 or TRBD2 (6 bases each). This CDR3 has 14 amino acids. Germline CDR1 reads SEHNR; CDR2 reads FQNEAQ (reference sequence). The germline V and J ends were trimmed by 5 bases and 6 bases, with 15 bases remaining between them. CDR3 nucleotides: TGTGCCAGCAGCCCCGTGCGGAGGGGGGATACGCAGTATTTT. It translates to CASSPVRRGDTQYF. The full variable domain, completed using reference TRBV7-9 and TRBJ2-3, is DTGVSQNPRHKITKRGQNVTFRCDPISEHNRLYWYRQTLGQGPEFLTYFQNEAQLEKSRLLSDRFSAERPKGSFSTLEIQRTEQGDSAMYLCASSPVRRGDTQYFGPGTRLTVL.

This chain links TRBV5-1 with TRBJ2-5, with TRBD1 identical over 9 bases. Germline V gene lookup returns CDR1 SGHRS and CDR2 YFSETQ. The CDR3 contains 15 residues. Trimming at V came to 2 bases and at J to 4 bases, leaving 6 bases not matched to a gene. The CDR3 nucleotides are TGCGCCAGCAGCTTCACAGGGGGCTCGGGAGAGACCCAGTACTTC. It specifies CASSFTGGSGETQYF.

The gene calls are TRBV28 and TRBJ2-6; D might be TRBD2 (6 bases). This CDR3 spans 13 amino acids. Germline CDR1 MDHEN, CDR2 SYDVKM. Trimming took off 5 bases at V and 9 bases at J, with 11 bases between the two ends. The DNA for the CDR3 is TGTGCCAGCAGTCCCCAGGGAGGCAACGTCCTGACTTTC. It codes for CASSPQGGNVLTF.

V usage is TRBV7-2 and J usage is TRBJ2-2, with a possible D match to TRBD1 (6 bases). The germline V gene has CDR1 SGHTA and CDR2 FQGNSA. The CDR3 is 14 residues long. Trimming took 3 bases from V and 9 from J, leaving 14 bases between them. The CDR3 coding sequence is TGTGCCAGCAGCTTGGGACAACTTGCTAGGGAGCTGTTTTTT. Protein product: CASSLGQLARELFF.

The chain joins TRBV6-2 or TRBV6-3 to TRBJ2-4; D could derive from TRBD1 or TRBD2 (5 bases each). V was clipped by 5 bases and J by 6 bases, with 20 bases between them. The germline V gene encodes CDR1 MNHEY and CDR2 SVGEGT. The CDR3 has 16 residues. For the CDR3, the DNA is TGTGCCAGCAGTCTCTTAATCGGGGACGGAAGAAACATTCAGTACTTC. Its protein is CASSLLIGDGRNIQYF.

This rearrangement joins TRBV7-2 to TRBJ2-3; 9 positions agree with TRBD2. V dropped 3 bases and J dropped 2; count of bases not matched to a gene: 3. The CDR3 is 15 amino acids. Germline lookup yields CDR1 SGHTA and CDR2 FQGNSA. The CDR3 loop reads CASSFLAGLTDTQYF. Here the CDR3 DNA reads TGTGCCAGCAGCTTCCTAGCGGGGCTCACAGATACGCAGTATTTT.